This T cell receptor (beta chain) was sequenced in a study of shared clonotypes between healthy human individuals. Study context: Samples came from two female and three male donors aged 18 to 49.

Libraries were prepared by immunoSEQ multiplex PCR; TCRdb keeps only in-frame clonotypes and omits some of them. This table holds about 2.4 million clones, more than 85% found once. Broader study findings: Clonotypes that were shared across a handful of donors made up 4.5% to 5% of naive CD4 clonotypes.

With 3 bases clipped from V and 0 bases from J, the junction kept 5 bases outside the gene matches. This CDR3 has 16 amino acids. Germline V CDR1 and CDR2: SGDLS, YYNGEE. Turning to this clone: Its antigen is unknown.

V gene TRBV9 combines with J gene TRBJ2-7, with TRBD2 identical over 11 bases. Sequences were obtained from naive CD4+ T cells from PBMCs. Subset indicated: CD45RA+ positively selected. The clonotype was recovered from a man younger than 35 in good health. Some clones in this sample may be carry-over from other donors' samples. The CDR3 sequence is CASSEGGTSGSYEQYF. The DNA of the CDR3 is TGTGCCAGCAGCGAAGGAGGGACTAGCGGCTCCTACGAGCAGTACTTC.